This TCR beta chain was captured in a study of identical twins. TCRdb redid the calling of the 5' RACE reads with MiXCR, one entry per CDR3 protein. Here the sample spans some 1,700,000 distinct CDR3 sequences, about 30% being singletons. This CDR3 spans 18 amino acids. Germline lookup yields CDR1 SGHRS and CDR2 YFSETQ. The sequenced sample consisted of cord blood. The TCR comes from a newborn girl in good health. The chain recombines TRBV5-1 with TRBJ2-1, with D perhaps matching TRBD2 (6 bases). The end of the DNA aligns better with TRBJ2-7, so the J call may be wrong. CDR3 loop: CASSLPIGRRGLDNEQYF. As DNA, the CDR3 is TGCGCCAGCAGCTTGCCAATAGGGAGGCGGGGTCTTGACAATGAGCAGTACTTC.